This TCR beta chain is drawn from a study of blood T cell repertoires in COVID-19. Germline assignment: CDR1 SQVTM and CDR2 ANQGSEA. This CDR3 is 14 amino acids long. The junction had 3 bases not matched to a gene; V was cut back by 4 bases and J by 4 bases. Clones were read by immunoSEQ multiplex PCR, and TCRdb kept only the in-frame ones, dropping some. The sample consists of 200,000 or so clones, approximately 90% of them appearing once. Sequencing was done on a sample of peripheral blood. The genes are TRBV29-1 and TRBJ2-2, with 10 bases matching TRBD1. This receptor was taken from a man between 65 and 80 years old with active or convalescent COVID-19. The CDR3 protein is CSVGQGASTGELFF. CDR3 nucleotide sequence: TGCAGCGTTGGACAGGGGGCCAGCACCGGGGAGCTGTTTTTT.